The next 18 T cell receptor beta chains were all read from a single sample in a study of T cell changes during pregnancy in multiple sclerosis. Here immunoSEQ multiplex PCR was the method, and the copy in TCRdb shows in-frame clones only, minus some. This sample yields about 80,000 clones, of which 92% are seen a single time; 1.4% to 1.5% belongs to the top ten. The specimen comprised peripheral blood, sampled before pregnancy. The receptors were gathered from a female donor with multiple sclerosis, enrolled in a pregnancy study.

The chain recombines TRBV30 with TRBJ1-1; tentatively, D is TRBD1 (5 bases). This CDR3 spans 12 amino acids. Germline V gene sequence: CDR1 GTSNPN, CDR2 SVGIG (reference sequence). The V gene lost 2 bases and the J gene lost 11 bases, with 15 bases spanning the gap. This CDR3 reads CAWSPSQGKAFF. The CDR3 nucleotides are TGTGCCTGGAGTCCATCTCAGGGTAAGGCTTTCTTT.

The table lists this clone with a count of one. This chain uses TRBV9 with TRBJ2-5; 7 bases map to TRBD1. CDR1 SGDLS and CDR2 YYNGEE come from the germline V gene. The junction had 11 bases not matched to a gene; V was cut back by 0 bases and J by 3 bases. The CDR3 runs to 17 residues. CDR3 nucleotide sequence: TGTGCCAGCAGCGTAGGAAACCGGGACAGCTCAAAAGAGACCCAGTACTTC. Its protein is CASSVGNRDSSKETQYF.

J is TRBJ1-2 and V is TRBV19; D is possibly TRBD1 (6 bases). Germline-derived CDR1 and CDR2 are LNHDA and SQIVND (reference sequence). V lost 0 bases, J lost 4 bases, and 12 bases lay in between. The CDR3 totals 15 residues. CDR3 sequence (DNA): TGTGCCAGTAGTATAGATACAGGGTCCAGCTATGGCTACACCTTC. Its protein is CASSIDTGSSYGYTF.

The V gene is TRBV27, the J gene TRBJ2-7; 7 bases align to TRBD2. This CDR3 has 13 residues. Germline CDR1 MNHEY, CDR2 SMNVEV (reference sequence). V lost 5 bases and J lost 4; bases outside the gene matches: 5. CDR3 sequence: CASSPGGGYEQYF. The CDR3 DNA reads TGTGCCAGCAGTCCTGGGGGGGGTTACGAGCAGTACTTC.

This clone was seen once. The gene calls are TRBV11-2 and TRBJ2-7; D gene ambiguous. From germline, CDR1 is SGHAT and CDR2 FQNNGV. V lost 0 bases, J lost 1 base, and 10 bases lay in between. The CDR3 is 15 residues long. The CDR3 sequence is CASSLDPSVSYEQYF. DNA of the CDR3: TGTGCCAGCAGCTTAGATCCCAGTGTGTCCTACGAGCAGTACTTC.

The rearrangement links TRBV6-5 to TRBJ2-5; D unclear. Germline-derived CDR1 and CDR2 are MNHEY and SVGAGI. V lost 0 bases and J lost 4, with 6 bases in between. This CDR3 has 13 amino acids. CDR3 loop: CASSYSVRETQYF. Here the CDR3 DNA reads TGTGCCAGCAGTTACTCGGTGCGAGAGACCCAGTACTTC.

The chain has TRBV5-6 and TRBJ2-5, with D perhaps matching TRBD2 (6 bases). Trimming took 3 bases from V and 5 from J, leaving 11 bases between them. Germline V gives CDR1 SGHDT, CDR2 YYEEEE. CDR3 size: 13 residues. As DNA, the CDR3 is TGTGCCAGCAGCTCTGCGGGGCGGGAGACCCAGTACTTC. Translating it yields CASSSAGRETQYF.

This chain uses TRBV7-6 with TRBJ1-1; 8 bases map to TRBD1. This CDR3 is 18 amino acids long. Germline CDR1 SGHVS, CDR2 FNYEAQ. The ends lost 3 bases at V and 4 bases at J; junction bases unmatched: 16. CDR3 DNA sequence: TGTGCCAGCAGCTTGCTCTTCAAGAAACAGGGGGAAAGCACTGAAGCTTTCTTT. This sequence encodes CASSLLFKKQGESTEAFF.

The V and J genes are TRBV7-8 and TRBJ1-2, with TRBD1 matching over 7 bases. This CDR3 is built from 15 residues. Germline-derived CDR1 and CDR2 are SGHVS and FQNEAQ. Trimming took 1 base from V and 8 from J; bases not matched to a gene: 10. CDR3 nucleotide sequence: TGTGCCAGCAGCTTAGTAGAAGGGGGCGCGGAAGGCTACACCTTC. Translating it yields CASSLVEGGAEGYTF. Full variable domain (missing parts from reference TRBV7-8 and TRBJ1-2): GAGVSQSPRYKVAKRGQDVALRCDPISGHVSLFWYQQALGQGPEFLTYFQNEAQLDKSGLPSDRFFAERPEGSVSTLKIQRTQQEDSAVYLCASSLVEGGAEGYTFGSGTRLTVV.

This chain uses TRBV5-6 with TRBJ2-7; D remains unclear. From germline, CDR1 is SGHDT and CDR2 YYEEEE. The V end lost 0 bases, the J end lost 2 bases, and 9 bases lay between the germline ends. The CDR3 consists of 14 residues. CDR3 in DNA: TGTGCCAGCAGCTTGGGGGCTACGACCTACGAGCAGTACTTC. This encodes CASSLGATTYEQYF.

The V call is TRBV30, the J call TRBJ2-5, with TRBD1 matching 8 bases. After removal of 7 bases from V and 3 bases from J, the junction contained 4 bases not matched to a gene. Germline CDR1 reads GTSNPN; CDR2 reads SVGIG (reference sequence). The CDR3 runs to 12 residues. Written as DNA, the CDR3 is TGTGCCTTGGACAGGGCAAAAGAGACCCAGTACTTC. This translates into CALDRAKETQYF.

The count of this clone is one. The rearrangement joins TRBV11-1 to TRBJ1-1, with D possibly being TRBD1 (5 bases). This CDR3 comprises 13 residues. Germline V lookup: CDR1 SGHAT, CDR2 FQDESV (reference sequence). Trimming pared 3 bases from V and 7 bases from J, leaving 12 bases between. The CDR3 nucleotides are TGTGCCAGCAGCTTTTCCGACAGACTTGAAGCTTTCTTT. This sequence encodes CASSFSDRLEAFF.

The chain links TRBV10-3 to TRBJ2-2; 8 bases align to TRBD2. The ends lost 1 base at V and 6 bases at J; junction bases unmatched: 13. The germline CDR1 and CDR2 sequences are ENHRY and SYGVKD. This CDR3 has 18 residues. As DNA, the CDR3 is TGTGCCATCAGTGAGTTAAGTTTCAGCGGGGGCTCCCCCGGGGAGCTGTTTTTT. This encodes CAISELSFSGGSPGELFF.

DNA for the CDR3: TGTGCCAGCAGCCCCCGGGAGCAGAACTATGGCTACACCTTC. Its protein product is CASSPREQNYGYTF. V is TRBV6-6 and J is TRBJ1-2; D remains ambiguous. Germline values: CDR1 MNHNY, CDR2 SVGAGI (reference sequence). V lost 6 bases and J lost 2, with 13 bases in between. The CDR3 has 14 residues.

The rearrangement uses TRBV28 and TRBJ1-1; the match to TRBD1 covers 10 bases. Germline CDR1 MDHEN, CDR2 SYDVKM. CDR3 length: 16 residues. V gave up 2 bases and J gave up 3 bases; unmatched junction bases: 6. CDR3 protein: CASSLATGGAYTEAFF. In DNA form, the CDR3 reads TGTGCCAGCAGTTTAGCGACAGGGGGCGCCTACACTGAAGCTTTCTTT.

The chain uses TRBV30 and TRBJ2-7; 8 bases are shared with TRBD1. This CDR3 is built from 18 residues. J was trimmed by 2 bases and V by 4 bases; bases with no gene match: 19. CDR1 GTSNPN and CDR2 SVGIG come from the germline V gene (reference sequence). The CDR3: CAWTSSRRQGLEAYEQYF. DNA of the CDR3: TGTGCCTGGACCTCGTCCCGAAGACAGGGGTTAGAAGCCTACGAGCAGTACTTC.

The V call is TRBV6-5, the J call TRBJ2-3; 7 positions match TRBD1. The CDR3 is 14 residues long. Looked up from germline, CDR1 is MNHEY and CDR2 is SVGAGI. The V and J ends lost 5 bases and 4 bases, in that order; junction bases with no gene match: 6. CDR3 nucleotide sequence: TGTGCCAGCAGTGATCGAGGGGGCCCAGATACGCAGTATTTT. Its protein is CASSDRGGPDTQYF.

The chain has TRBV5-6 and TRBJ2-7, with D possibly TRBD2 on 6 matching bases. The V end was cut by 5 bases, the J end by 0 bases, with 9 bases between. The CDR3 loop spans 13 amino acids. Germline values: CDR1 SGHDT, CDR2 YYEEEE. The CDR3 is CASSRGSSYEQYF. The CDR3 bases are TGTGCCAGCAGTCGGGGGAGCTCCTACGAGCAGTACTTC.